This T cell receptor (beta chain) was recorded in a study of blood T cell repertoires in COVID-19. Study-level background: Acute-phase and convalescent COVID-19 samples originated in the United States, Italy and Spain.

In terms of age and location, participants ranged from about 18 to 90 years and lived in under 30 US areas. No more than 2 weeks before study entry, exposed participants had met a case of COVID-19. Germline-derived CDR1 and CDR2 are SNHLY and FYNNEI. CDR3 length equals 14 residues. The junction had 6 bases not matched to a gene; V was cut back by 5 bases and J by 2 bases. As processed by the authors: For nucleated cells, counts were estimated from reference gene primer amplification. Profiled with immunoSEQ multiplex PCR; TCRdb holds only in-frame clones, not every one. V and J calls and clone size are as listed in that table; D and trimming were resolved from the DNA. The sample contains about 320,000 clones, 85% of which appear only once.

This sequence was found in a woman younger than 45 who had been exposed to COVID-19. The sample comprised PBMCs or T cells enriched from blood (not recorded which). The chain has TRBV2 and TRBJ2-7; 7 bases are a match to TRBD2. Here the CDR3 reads CASSISGFTYEQYF. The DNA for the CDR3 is TGTGCCAGCAGTATTAGCGGGTTTACCTACGAGCAGTACTTC.